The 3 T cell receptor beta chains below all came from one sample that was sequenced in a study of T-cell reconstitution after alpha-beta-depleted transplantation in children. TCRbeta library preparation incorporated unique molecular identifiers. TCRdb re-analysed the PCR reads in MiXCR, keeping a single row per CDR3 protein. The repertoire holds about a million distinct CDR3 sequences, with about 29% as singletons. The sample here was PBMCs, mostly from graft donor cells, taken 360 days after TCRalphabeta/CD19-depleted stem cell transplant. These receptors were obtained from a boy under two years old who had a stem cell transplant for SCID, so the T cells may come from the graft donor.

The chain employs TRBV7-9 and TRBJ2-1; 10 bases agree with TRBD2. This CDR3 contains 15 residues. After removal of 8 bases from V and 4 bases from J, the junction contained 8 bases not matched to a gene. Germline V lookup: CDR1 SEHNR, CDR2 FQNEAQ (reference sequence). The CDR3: CASGGSGGRYNEQFF. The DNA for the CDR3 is TGTGCCAGCGGAGGTAGCGGGGGGCGATACAATGAGCAGTTCTTC.

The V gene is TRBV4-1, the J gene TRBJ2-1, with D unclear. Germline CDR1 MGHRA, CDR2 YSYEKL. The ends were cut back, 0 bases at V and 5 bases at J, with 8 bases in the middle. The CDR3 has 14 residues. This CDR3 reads CASSQDSWHNEQFF. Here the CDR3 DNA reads TGCGCCAGCAGCCAAGATTCCTGGCACAATGAGCAGTTCTTC.

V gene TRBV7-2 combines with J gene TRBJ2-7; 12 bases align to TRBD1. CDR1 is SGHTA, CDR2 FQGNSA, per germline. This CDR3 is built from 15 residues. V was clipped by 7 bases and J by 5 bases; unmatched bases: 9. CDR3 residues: CASTLGGTGGHEQYF. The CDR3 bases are TGTGCCAGCACCCTAGGGGGGACAGGGGGCCACGAGCAGTACTTC.